This T cell receptor beta chain is drawn from a study of response to subunit inactivated influenza vaccine. Study observations and caveats: The authors suggested that few new T cells are recruited per seasonal influenza vaccination.

In the case of this clonotype: No antigen is known for it.

MiXCR, run by TCRdb on the RT-PCR reads, gives a single entry per CDR3 protein. The sample shows under 800,000 distinct CDR3 sequences, roughly 14% of them seen only once. The sequenced sample was PBMCs from blood, obtained 14 to 15 days before vaccination. This receptor was identified in a man aged 50-60 years who received an inactivated influenza vaccine.

CDR3 region: CASSSRGVHAEAFF. The CDR3 nucleotides read TGTGCCAGCAGTTCTCGGGGCGTCCACGCTGAAGCTTTCTTT. The chain combines TRBV6-5 with TRBJ1-1; the D gene is possibly TRBD1 (5 bases). The CDR3 length is 14 residues. In germline, CDR1 is MNHEY, CDR2 SVGAGI. V was clipped by 4 bases and J by 6 bases, with 15 bases between them.